Listed below are T cell receptor beta chains from one sample, sequenced in a study of response to subunit inactivated influenza vaccine. TCRdb reprocessed the RT-PCR reads with MiXCR, giving one entry per CDR3 protein. Of around 600,000 distinct CDR3 sequences in the sample, 10% to 12% were seen once. These same records also appear under a second study, on T cells expressing NK-cell markers.

Sequenced here: PBMCs from blood, sampled on the day of vaccination. Receptors were obtained from a man aged 50-59 years who received an inactivated influenza vaccine. Each CDR3 is given with its conserved first and last residue. The order of the fields is clone size, V gene, D gene, J gene, CDR3 DNA, CDR3 protein. D genes are given only for firm matches. The size field is filled for only some rows; it gives once, few, many or a size class.

NA	TRBV12-3/TRBV12-4	TRBD2	TRBJ2-5	TGTGCCAGCGGCACACAACTAGCGGCTAGGTACCAAGAGACCCAGTACTTC	CASGTQLAARYQETQYF
few	TRBV20-1	NA	TRBJ2-5	TGTAGTGTGGTGTCTAGCGTGTTTCAAGAGACCCAGTACTTC	CSVVSSVFQETQYF
few	TRBV6-1	NA	TRBJ2-1	TGTGCCAGCAGTGAACTGGGTAGCTCCTACAATGAGCAGTTCTTC	CASSELGSSYNEQFF
NA	TRBV20-1	NA	TRBJ2-1	TGCAGTGCTAGAACCGGGAGAGACAATGAGCAGTTCTTC	CSARTGRDNEQFF
few	TRBV28	NA	TRBJ2-4	TGTGCCAGCAGTTTGCTACCACAGCGGGACAGGGCCAAAAACATTCAGTACTTC	CASSLLPQRDRAKNIQYF
few	TRBV7-9	NA	TRBJ1-2	TGTGCCAGCAATCCGGGGGCTGGCTATGGCTACACCTTC	CASNPGAGYGYTF
NA	TRBV18	TRBD1	TRBJ1-2	TGTGCCAGCTCACCCGGGACAGGGACTAACTATGGCTACACCTTC	CASSPGTGTNYGYTF
NA	TRBV6-5	TRBD2	TRBJ2-7	TGTGCCAGCAGTTACTCCTCTTCTAGCGGGGGATCGTACGAGCAGTACTTC	CASSYSSSSGGSYEQYF
NA	TRBV20-1	NA	TRBJ2-7	TGCAGAACGGGCCGAGGGAACGGCGAGCAGTACTTC	CRTGRGNGEQYF
NA	TRBV12-3/TRBV12-4	NA	TRBJ2-3	TGTGCCAGCACACCGTGGATGGGGCCAGATACGCAGTATTTT	CASTPWMGPDTQYF
few	TRBV7-9	NA	TRBJ1-1	TGTGCCAGCAGCTACCCTGAGGCTGGGTACACTGAAGCTTTCTTT	CASSYPEAGYTEAFF
many	TRBV3-1	NA	TRBJ2-5	TGTGCCAGCAGCCCGTTACTTTCACAAGAGACCCAGTACTTC	CASSPLLSQETQYF
NA	TRBV29-1	TRBD1	TRBJ2-2	TGCAGCGTTGCAGGGGGAACCGGGGAGCTGTTTTTT	CSVAGGTGELFF
many	TRBV12-3/TRBV12-4	TRBD2	TRBJ2-7	TGTGCCAGCAGTCCGGGACTAGCGGGAGTAGGCGAGCAGTACTTC	CASSPGLAGVGEQYF
NA	TRBV10-3	NA	TRBJ1-5	TGTGCCATCAGTGAGTCGGGTGACAGTCGTCAGCCCCAGCATTTT	CAISESGDSRQPQHF
NA	TRBV7-9	NA	TRBJ2-2	TGTGCCAGCAGCTTATCATCAGGGATCGCCGGGGAGCTGTTTTTT	CASSLSSGIAGELFF
few	TRBV7-2	TRBD2	TRBJ2-7	TGTGCCAGCAGCTTTTCACGGGGGGGCCTCCACGAGCAGTACTTC	CASSFSRGGLHEQYF
NA	TRBV12-3/TRBV12-4	TRBD2	TRBJ2-5	TGTGCCAGCAGCCCCCGGCTAGGGCGGGGGGCAGAGACCCAGTACTTC	CASSPRLGRGAETQYF
NA	TRBV3-1	TRBD1	TRBJ1-4	TGTGCCAGCAGCCTGAGGACAGGGAATAATGAAAAACTGTTTTTT	CASSLRTGNNEKLFF
few	TRBV7-9	NA	TRBJ2-7	TGTGCCAGCAGCTTACACCAGGGGTTCTCCGAGCAGTACTTC	CASSLHQGFSEQYF
few	TRBV4-1	NA	TRBJ2-1	TGCGCCAGCAGCCAAGTCGGACATGAGCAGTTCTTC	CASSQVGHEQFF
NA	TRBV11-2	NA	TRBJ1-5	TGTGCCAGCAGCTTGAGTGGGGTGGCCAATCAGCCCCAGCATTTT	CASSLSGVANQPQHF
NA	TRBV7-9	NA	TRBJ2-7	TGTGCCAGCAGCTTAGTTGACAGTGGGGAGCAGTACTTC	CASSLVDSGEQYF
NA	TRBV5-1	NA	TRBJ2-6	TGCGCCAGCAGCTTATATGCATCTGGGGCCAACGTCCTGACTTTC	CASSLYASGANVLTF
few	TRBV28	TRBD1	TRBJ1-5	TGTGCCAGCAGGTTGACAGGGGTTAGCCAGCCCCAGCATTTT	CASRLTGVSQPQHF
NA	TRBV7-9	NA	TRBJ2-1	TGTGCCAGCCTCGGACAGGGAGGGCATGACAATGAGCAGTTCTTC	CASLGQGGHDNEQFF
NA	TRBV12-3/TRBV12-4	NA	TRBJ1-5	TGTGCCAGCAGTTGGGGAGTAGGGTATGAGCAGCCCCAGCATTTT	CASSWGVGYEQPQHF
NA	TRBV7-2	NA	TRBJ1-5	TGTGCCAGCAGCGAAGCGGCAGGCAGCGGACAGCCCCAGCATTTT	CASSEAAGSGQPQHF
few	TRBV9	TRBD1	TRBJ2-7	TGTGCCAGCAGCGTTGGGACAGGGGGCGCGTTGTACGAGCAGTACTTC	CASSVGTGGALYEQYF
many	TRBV29-1	NA	TRBJ2-5	TGCAGCGTTGACCGCAGGGGCTACCAAGAGACCCAGTACTTC	CSVDRRGYQETQYF
NA	TRBV11-2	NA	TRBJ2-7	TGTGCCAGCAGCTCCGCGCCAGGCGTGACGATGGGCGAGCAGTACTTC	CASSSAPGVTMGEQYF
NA	TRBV11-2	NA	TRBJ2-5	TGTGCCAGCAGCGTGGGATCAGGGCATCGAGAGACCCAGTACTTC	CASSVGSGHRETQYF
few	TRBV6-2/TRBV6-3	NA	TRBJ2-7	TGTGCCAGCAGTTACGGTCACCGTTCCCACGAGCAGTACTTC	CASSYGHRSHEQYF
NA	TRBV5-1	TRBD1	TRBJ1-2	TGCGCCAGCAGCTTGGCCACCCAGGGGGCGGGCGGCTACACCTTC	CASSLATQGAGGYTF
NA	TRBV5-6	NA	TRBJ1-1	TGTGCCAGCAGCTTGGACAGGGATAACACTGAAGCTTTCTTT	CASSLDRDNTEAFF
many	TRBV15	NA	TRBJ1-1	TGTGCCACCAGCAGAGGACAGCTGAACACTGAAGCTTTCTTT	CATSRGQLNTEAFF
NA	TRBV5-1	TRBD1	TRBJ2-4	TGCGCCCCTCTGTCGGAGAGACAGGGAATGGCCAAAAACATTCAGTACTTC	CAPLSERQGMAKNIQYF
few	TRBV2	NA	TRBJ2-7	TGTGCCAGCAGTGAATTTCACGAGCAGTACTTC	CASSEFHEQYF